This record concerns one T cell receptor (beta chain) sequence. Sequencing was performed with immunoSEQ multiplex PCR; in TCRdb, only in-frame clones are kept and a portion is missing. The table shows 28,000 or so clones, with approximately 92% occurring only once. These data are taken from a study of T cell changes during pregnancy in multiple sclerosis. Germline-derived CDR1 and CDR2 are LNHDA and SQIVND (reference sequence). The CDR3 has 14 residues. Germline trimming cut 3 bases from V and 9 bases from J; bases unmatched to any gene: 3. The TCR sequence derives from a female donor with multiple sclerosis, enrolled in a pregnancy study. This specimen consisted of CD4+ T cells from peripheral blood mononuclear cells, obtained in the second trimester of pregnancy. The chain carries TRBV19 and TRBJ2-3; 13 nucleotides line up with TRBD2. The CDR3 sequence is CASSIGLAGATQYF. CDR3 DNA sequence: TGTGCCAGTAGTATTGGACTAGCGGGAGCCACGCAGTATTTT.